This T cell receptor (beta chain) is from a study of prognosis after radiotherapy for stage I lung cancer. Looking at the study overall: Patients were about twelve men and 6 or 7 women aged about 50 to 85, median 74.5 years. Radiotherapy took the form of SBRT (3 to 5 fractions) with a biologically effective dose of at least 100 Gy.

From genomic DNA, TCR beta CDR3 was amplified by two-round multiplex PCR. Primers were specific to each TRBV and TRBJ gene in first-round PCR. TCRdb used MiXCR to reprocess the multiplex PCR reads, holding one entry per CDR3 protein. Of 10,000 to 15,000 distinct CDR3 sequences in the sample, 43% were seen once. A volume of approximately 6.5 milliliters of peripheral blood was collected by draw at each of two time points. This clonotype was seen at least ten times. The source of this sequence is a donor over 45 with non-small cell lung cancer. The material sequenced was PBMCs, taken before or after stereotactic body radiation therapy (not recorded which).

The CDR3 bases are TGCGCCAGCAGCTTGAGACAGACCAACACTGAAGCTTTCTTT. Translating gives CASSLRQTNTEAFF. This rearrangement joins TRBV5-1 to TRBJ1-1; possibly TRBD1 for D (5 bases). The CDR3 totals 14 residues. Germline-derived CDR1 and CDR2 are SGHRS and YFSETQ. V lost 1 base, J lost 2 bases, and 9 bases lay in between.